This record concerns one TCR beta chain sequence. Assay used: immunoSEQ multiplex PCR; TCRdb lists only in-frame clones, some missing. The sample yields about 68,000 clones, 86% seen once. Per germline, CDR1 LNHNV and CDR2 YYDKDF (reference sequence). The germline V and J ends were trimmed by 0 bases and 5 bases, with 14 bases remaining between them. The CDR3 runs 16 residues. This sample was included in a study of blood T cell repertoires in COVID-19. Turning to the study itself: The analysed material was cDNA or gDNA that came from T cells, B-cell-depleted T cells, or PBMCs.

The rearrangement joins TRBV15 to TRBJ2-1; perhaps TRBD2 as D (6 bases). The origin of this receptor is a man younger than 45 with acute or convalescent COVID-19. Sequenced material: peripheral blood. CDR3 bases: TGTGCCACCAGCAGAGATCGGGCGGGAATTGACAATGAGCAGTTCTTC. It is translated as CATSRDRAGIDNEQFF. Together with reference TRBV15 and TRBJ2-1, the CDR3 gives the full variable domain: DAMVIQNPRYQVTQFGKPVTLSCSQTLNHNVMYWYQQKSSQAPKLLFHYYDKDFNNEADTPDNFQSRRPNTSFCFLDIRSPGLGDTAMYLCATSRDRAGIDNEQFFGPGTRLTVL.